This TCR beta chain stems from a study of cytomegalovirus exposure and HLA in healthy donors. Study-wide background: Some 85 million unique TCRs from HLA-typed donors were held in an early data release. Study-wide results and limits: Productive rates of about 87% or about 30% were seen for most TCR beta V segments in an earlier analysis. In the analysis, some V segments, TRBV6-2 and TRBV6-3 included, were excluded as indistinguishable.

Germline-derived CDR1 and CDR2 are SGHRS and YFSETQ. Trimming took 4 bases from V and 2 from J; bases not matched to a gene: 8. The CDR3 extends over 16 amino acids. 13 Jbeta primers and 60 Vbeta primers were used for the PCR. Only in-frame clones appear in the TCRdb table, and some are missing; sequencing was by immunoSEQ multiplex PCR. The sample gives about 110,000 clones, over 60% of which show up once; about 7.9% is in the top ten. Details on this clone: Its antigen remains unknown.

Each donor's status was that of a healthy bone marrow donor. This TCR derives from a woman in her forties in good health and CMV-seropositive. The rearrangement links TRBV5-1 to TRBJ1-3, with 8 bases fitting TRBD1. The specimen sequenced was PBMCs. As DNA, the CDR3 is TGCGCCAGCAGCGAGGCAGGGGGCCTAGCTGGAAACACCATATATTTT. Translation: CASSEAGGLAGNTIYF.